This T cell receptor (beta chain) was sequenced during a study of blood T cell repertoires in COVID-19. Method: immunoSEQ multiplex PCR; TCRdb's copy keeps in-frame clones and lacks some. The data show 90,000 to 110,000 clones, around 80% seen once. V lost 3 bases and J lost 8, with 17 bases in between. Germline V gives CDR1 SGHNT, CDR2 YYREEE (reference sequence). The CDR3 totals 15 residues. Sequenced sample: peripheral blood. The chain links TRBV5-4 to TRBJ1-4; no clear D. This sequence was found in a woman aged 80 or over with acute or convalescent COVID-19. CDR3 in amino acids: CASSSRAAESEKLFF. As DNA, the CDR3 is TGTGCCAGCAGCTCGAGGGCCGCAGAATCCGAAAAACTGTTTTTT. Full variable domain (remainder filled in from reference TRBV5-4 and TRBJ1-4): ETGVTQSPTHLIKTRGQQVTLRCSSQSGHNTVSWYQQALGQGPQFIFQYYREEENGRGNFPPRFSGLQFPNYSSELNVNALELDDSALYLCASSSRAAESEKLFFGSGTQLSVL.